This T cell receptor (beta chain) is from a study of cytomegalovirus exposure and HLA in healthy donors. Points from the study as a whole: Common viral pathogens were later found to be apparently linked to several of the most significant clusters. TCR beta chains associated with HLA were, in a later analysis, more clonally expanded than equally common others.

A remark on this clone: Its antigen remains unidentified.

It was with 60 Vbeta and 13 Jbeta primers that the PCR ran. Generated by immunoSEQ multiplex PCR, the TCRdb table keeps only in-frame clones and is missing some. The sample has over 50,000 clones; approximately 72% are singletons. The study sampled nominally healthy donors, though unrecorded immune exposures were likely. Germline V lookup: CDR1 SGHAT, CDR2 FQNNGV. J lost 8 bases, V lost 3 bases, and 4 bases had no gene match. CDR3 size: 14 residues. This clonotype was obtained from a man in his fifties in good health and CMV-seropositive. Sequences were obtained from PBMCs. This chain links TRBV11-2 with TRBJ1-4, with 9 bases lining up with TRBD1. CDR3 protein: CASSFGTGREKLFF. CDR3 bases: TGTGCCAGCAGCTTCGGGACAGGGAGAGAAAAACTGTTTTTT.